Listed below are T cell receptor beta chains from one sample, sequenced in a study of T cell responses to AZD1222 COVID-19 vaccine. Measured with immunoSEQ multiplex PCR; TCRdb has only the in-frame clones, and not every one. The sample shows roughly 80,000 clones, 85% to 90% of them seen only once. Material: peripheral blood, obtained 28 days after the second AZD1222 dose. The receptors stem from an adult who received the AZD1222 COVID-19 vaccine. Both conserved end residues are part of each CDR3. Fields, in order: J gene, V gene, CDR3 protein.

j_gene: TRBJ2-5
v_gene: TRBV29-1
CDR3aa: CSATYDGETQYF

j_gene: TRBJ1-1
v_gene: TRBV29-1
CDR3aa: CSAHRAPGTEAFF

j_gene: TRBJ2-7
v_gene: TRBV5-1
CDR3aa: CASSLGDRGRNEQYF

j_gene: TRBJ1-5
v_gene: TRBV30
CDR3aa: CAWGQGLGNQPQHF

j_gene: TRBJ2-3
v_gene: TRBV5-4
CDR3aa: CASRLGLTTDTQYF

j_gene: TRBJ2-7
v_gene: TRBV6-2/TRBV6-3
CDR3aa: CASSPGASPSPTYEQYF

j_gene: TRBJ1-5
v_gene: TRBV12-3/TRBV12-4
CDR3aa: CASSLAGGPQHF

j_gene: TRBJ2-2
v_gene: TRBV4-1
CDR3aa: CASSRSRGWAGELFF

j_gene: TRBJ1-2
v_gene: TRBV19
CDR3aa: CASSNRYYGYTF

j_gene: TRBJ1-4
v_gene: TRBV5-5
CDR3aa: CASTFRDSGYEKLFF

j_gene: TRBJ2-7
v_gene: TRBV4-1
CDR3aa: CASSQDQDREQYF